This T cell receptor beta chain is from a study of T cell responses to AZD1222 COVID-19 vaccine. CDR3 length equals 13 residues. CDR1 and CDR2 from the germline V gene are MNHEY and SMNVEV (reference sequence). V was cut by 3 bases and J by 2 bases, with 5 bases left in between. Assay used: immunoSEQ multiplex PCR; TCRdb lists only in-frame clones, some missing. Here the sample spans about 150,000 clones, more than 85% being singletons. Concerning this clone: Its antigen is still unknown.

General observations from the study: Baseline serostatus was positive in only six AZD1222 recipients. Repertoire sampling happened only post peak T cell response. Vaccine-related CD4 TCRs covered spike, predominating at 160-218 and 743-854. The donor cohort was predominantly white British with a female majority, and clonal diversity may have been underestimated.

The input for sequencing was peripheral blood, taken on day 0 of AZD1222 vaccination. This TCR derives from an adult in good health. The chain uses TRBV27 and TRBJ1-5, with D possibly matching TRBD1 (5 bases). CDR3 amino acids: CASSLTGNQPQHF. The CDR3 bases are TGTGCCAGCAGTTTGACAGGCAATCAGCCCCAGCATTTT.